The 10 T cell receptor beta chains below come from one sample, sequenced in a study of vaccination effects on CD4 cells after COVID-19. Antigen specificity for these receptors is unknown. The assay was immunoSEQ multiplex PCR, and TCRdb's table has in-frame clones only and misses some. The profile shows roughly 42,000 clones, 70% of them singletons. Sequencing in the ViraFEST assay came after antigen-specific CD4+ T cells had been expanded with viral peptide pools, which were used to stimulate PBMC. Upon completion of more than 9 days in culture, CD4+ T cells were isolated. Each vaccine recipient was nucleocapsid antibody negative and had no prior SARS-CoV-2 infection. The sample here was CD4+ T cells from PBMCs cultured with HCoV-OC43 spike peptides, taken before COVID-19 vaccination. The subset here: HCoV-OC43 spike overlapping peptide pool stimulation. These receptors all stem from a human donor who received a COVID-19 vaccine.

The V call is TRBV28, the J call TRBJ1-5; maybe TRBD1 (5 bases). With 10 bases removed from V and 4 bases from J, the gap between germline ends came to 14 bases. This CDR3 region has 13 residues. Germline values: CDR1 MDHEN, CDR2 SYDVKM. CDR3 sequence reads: CANGGGVNQPQHF. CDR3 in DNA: TGTGCCAACGGGGGGGGTGTGAATCAGCCCCAGCATTTT.

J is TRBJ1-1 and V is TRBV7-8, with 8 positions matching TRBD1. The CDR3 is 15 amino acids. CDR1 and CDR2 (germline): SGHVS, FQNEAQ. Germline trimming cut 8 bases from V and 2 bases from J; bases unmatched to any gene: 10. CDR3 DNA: TGTGCCAGCCGCAAGACAGGGGCGATCAACACTGAAGCTTTCTTT. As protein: CASRKTGAINTEAFF.

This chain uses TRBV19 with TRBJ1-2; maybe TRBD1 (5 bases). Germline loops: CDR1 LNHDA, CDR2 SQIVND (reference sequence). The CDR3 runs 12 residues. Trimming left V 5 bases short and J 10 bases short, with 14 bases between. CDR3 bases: TGTGCCAGTAGTCGTGGGGGGGGAAACTACACCTTC. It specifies CASSRGGGNYTF.

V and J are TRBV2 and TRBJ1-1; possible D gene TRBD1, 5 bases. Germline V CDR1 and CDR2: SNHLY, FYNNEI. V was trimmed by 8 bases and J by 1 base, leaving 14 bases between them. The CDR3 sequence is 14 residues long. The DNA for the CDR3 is TGTGCCAGCGACACCGGGACCCCGAACACTGAAGCTTTCTTT. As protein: CASDTGTPNTEAFF. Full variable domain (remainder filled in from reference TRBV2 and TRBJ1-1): EPEVTQTPSHQVTQMGQEVILRCVPISNHLYFYWYRQILGQKVEFLVSFYNNEISEKSEIFDDQFSVERPDGSNFTLKIRSTKLEDSAMYFCASDTGTPNTEAFFGQGTRLTVV.

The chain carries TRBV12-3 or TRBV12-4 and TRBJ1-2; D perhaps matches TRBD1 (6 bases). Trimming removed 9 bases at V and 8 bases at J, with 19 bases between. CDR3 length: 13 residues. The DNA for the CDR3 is TGTGCCAGTTACCTGACAGGATCTCGAGGCTACACCTTC. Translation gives CASYLTGSRGYTF.

The CDR3 DNA reads as TGTGCCACCCTAGGACCCGTAGGCGAGTACGGCTACACCTTC. It yields the protein CATLGPVGEYGYTF. This chain joins TRBV10-3 and TRBJ1-2; D call uncertain. Trimming removed 10 bases from V and 8 bases from J, with 23 bases in between. This CDR3 has 14 amino acids. CDR1 is ENHRY, CDR2 SYGVKD, per germline.

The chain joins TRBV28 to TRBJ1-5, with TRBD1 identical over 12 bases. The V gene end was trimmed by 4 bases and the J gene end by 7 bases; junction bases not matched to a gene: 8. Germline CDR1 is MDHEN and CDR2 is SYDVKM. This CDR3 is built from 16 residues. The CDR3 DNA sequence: TGTGCCAGCAGTTCGACTGGGACAGGGGGCTTCCAGCCCCAGCATTTT. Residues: CASSSTGTGGFQPQHF.

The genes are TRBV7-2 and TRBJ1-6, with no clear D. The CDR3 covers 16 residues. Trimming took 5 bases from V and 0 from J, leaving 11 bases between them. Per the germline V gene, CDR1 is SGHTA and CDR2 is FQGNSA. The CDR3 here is CASSPFLVSYNSPLHF. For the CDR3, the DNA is TGTGCCAGCAGCCCATTTCTCGTCTCCTATAATTCACCCCTCCACTTT.

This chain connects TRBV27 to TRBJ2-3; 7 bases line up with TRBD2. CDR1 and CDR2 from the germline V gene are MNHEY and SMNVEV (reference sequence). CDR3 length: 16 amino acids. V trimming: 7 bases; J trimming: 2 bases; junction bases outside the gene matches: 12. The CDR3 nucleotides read TGTGCCAGCAAGAGGGATCCCGGGAGGCCCACAGATACGCAGTATTTT. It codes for CASKRDPGRPTDTQYF.

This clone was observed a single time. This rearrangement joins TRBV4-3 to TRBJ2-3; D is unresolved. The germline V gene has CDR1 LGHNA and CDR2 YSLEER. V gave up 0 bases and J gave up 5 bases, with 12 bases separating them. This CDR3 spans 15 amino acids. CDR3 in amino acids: CASSQDKAGRDTQYF. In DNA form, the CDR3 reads TGCGCCAGCAGCCAAGACAAAGCCGGTCGAGATACGCAGTATTTT.